One and the same sample provided the 25 T cell receptor beta chains below, sequenced in a study of blood T cell repertoires in COVID-19. Method: immunoSEQ multiplex PCR; TCRdb's copy keeps in-frame clones and lacks some. The sample yields 390,000 or so clones, around 83% seen once. The sequenced sample was PBMCs or T cells enriched from blood (not recorded which). The receptors shown here come from a woman aged 50 to 60 who had recovered from COVID-19.

The chain joins TRBV29-1 to TRBJ1-2; TRBD1 matches at 7 bases. CDR1 and CDR2 from the germline V gene are SQVTM and ANQGSEA. V shed 5 bases and J 4 bases; nucleotides not matched to a gene: 13. CDR3 length: 15 amino acids. The CDR3 reads CSVQTARGYGYGYTF. The CDR3 coding sequence is TGCAGCGTTCAAACAGCCAGGGGGTATGGCTATGGCTACACCTTC.

The rearrangement joins TRBV5-4 to TRBJ2-3; 7 bases map to TRBD1. The ends lost 3 bases at V and 2 bases at J; junction bases unmatched: 3. The CDR3 extends over 14 amino acids. The germline gives CDR1 SGHNT, CDR2 YYREEE (reference sequence). Here the CDR3 DNA reads TGTGCCAGCAGCTACGGACAGGTCACAGATACGCAGTATTTT. Its protein product is CASSYGQVTDTQYF.

The gene calls are TRBV5-1 and TRBJ2-3; D is perhaps TRBD2 (5 bases). The CDR3 sequence is 13 residues long. The V gene's germline CDR1 is SGHRS and CDR2 YFSETQ. V was clipped by 7 bases and J by 3 bases, with 12 bases between them. CDR3 DNA: TGCGCCAGCCAAAGCCGGGGAACAGATACGCAGTATTTT. Translating gives CASQSRGTDTQYF.

The chain carries TRBV7-3 and TRBJ2-2; D remains unclear. The CDR3 spans 16 residues. V lost 2 bases to trimming and J lost 4 bases, with 14 bases between them. Germline V CDR1 and CDR2: SGHTA, FQGTGA. CDR3 sequence (DNA): TGTGCCAGCAGCTTAGTAGACCCCTCGGGCACCGGGGAGCTGTTTTTT. Translating gives CASSLVDPSGTGELFF.

This clone was observed a few times. The rearrangement uses TRBV19 and TRBJ1-2, with a possible D match to TRBD1 (5 bases). CDR3 length: 15 amino acids. Germline values: CDR1 LNHDA, CDR2 SQIVND (reference sequence). The V end lost 6 bases, the J end lost 1 base, and 15 bases lay between the germline ends. In DNA, the CDR3 is TGTGCCAGTAGCCTGTCGGATGACAGTAACTATGGCTACACCTTC. This codes for CASSLSDDSNYGYTF.

The table lists this clone with a few counts. The V gene is TRBV6-2 or TRBV6-3, the J gene TRBJ2-7; 8 bases map to TRBD2. CDR1 is MNHEY, CDR2 SVGEGT, per germline. With 6 bases clipped from V and 12 bases from J, the junction kept 13 bases outside the gene matches. The CDR3 extends over 13 amino acids. The CDR3 region has the DNA TGTGCCAGCAGCCGTATAGCGGGGCCTTATCTGTACTTC. Residues: CASSRIAGPYLYF.

The chain combines TRBV3-1 (or the pseudogene TRBV3-2) with TRBJ1-1; TRBD1 matches 7 bases. Trimming at V came to 4 bases and at J to 5 bases, leaving 7 bases not matched to a gene. CDR3 length equals 14 residues. Per the germline V gene, CDR1 is LGHDT and CDR2 is YNNKEL (reference sequence). The CDR3 DNA follows: TGTGCCAGCAGCCGAAAACAGGGGTGGACTGAAGCTTTCTTT. It specifies CASSRKQGWTEAFF.

This chain joins TRBV6-1 and TRBJ1-2; tentatively, D is TRBD1 (5 bases). CDR1 and CDR2 (germline): MNHNS, SASEGT. Trimming stripped 0 bases from V and 5 bases from J, with 16 bases between. The CDR3 length is 16 residues. Here the CDR3 DNA reads TGTGCCAGCAGTGAAGCGCTAGGCAGGGCGGTATATGGCTACACCTTC. This codes for CASSEALGRAVYGYTF.

The genes are TRBV18 and TRBJ1-5, with D perhaps matching TRBD1 (5 bases). Trimming left V 5 bases short and J 0 bases short, with 8 bases between. This CDR3 contains 14 residues. The germline V gene encodes CDR1 KGHSH and CDR2 LQKENI. The CDR3 DNA sequence: TGTGCCAGCTCAGCCGGGGGTAGCAATCAGCCCCAGCATTTT. The encoded protein is CASSAGGSNQPQHF.

V gene TRBV7-8 combines with J gene TRBJ2-5; 7 bases align to TRBD2. The length of the CDR3 is 16 residues. Germline CDR1 and CDR2: SGHVS and FQNEAQ. J lost 2 bases, V lost 7 bases, and 13 bases had no gene match. CDR3 DNA sequence: TGTGCCAGCAAGCCAGAGGGGCGGGGACTACAAGAGACCCAGTACTTC. It encodes CASKPEGRGLQETQYF.

The V call is TRBV15, the J call TRBJ1-4; TRBD1 agrees at 8 bases. Germline V gene data show CDR1 as LNHNV and CDR2 as YYDKDF (reference sequence). This CDR3 is 15 amino acids long. With V trimmed by 0 bases and J by 8 bases, 5 bases remained unmatched. The CDR3 loop reads CATSRDGTGVEKLFF. The CDR3 bases are TGTGCCACCAGCAGAGATGGGACAGGCGTGGAAAAACTGTTTTTT.

J is TRBJ2-3 and V is TRBV6-5; D unclear. Germline CDR1 reads MNHEY; CDR2 reads SVGAGI. CDR3 length equals 13 residues. Trimming removed 6 bases from V and 0 bases from J, with 7 bases in between. In DNA form, the CDR3 reads TGTGCCAGCAGCTCTTCTAGCACAGATACGCAGTATTTT. This translates into CASSSSSTDTQYF.

The chain has TRBV6-5 and TRBJ2-1; a weak D match, TRBD2 (6 bases). This CDR3 has 11 residues. Trimming took 2 bases from V and 10 from J, leaving 6 bases between them. CDR1 MNHEY and CDR2 SVGAGI come from the germline V gene. CDR3 nucleotide sequence: TGTGCCAGCAGTTACCGGGGGGAGCAGTTCTTC. Residues: CASSYRGEQFF.

This clone was observed at least ten times. This rearrangement joins TRBV20-1 to TRBJ1-5; 9 bases map to TRBD1. With V trimmed by 3 bases and J by 6 bases, 12 bases remained unmatched. Germline V gene sequence: CDR1 DFQATT, CDR2 SNEGSKA (reference sequence). This CDR3 spans 16 amino acids. This chain's CDR3 is CSASSFTGGAGQPQHF. The CDR3 coding sequence is TGCAGTGCTAGTTCATTCACAGGGGGCGCGGGTCAGCCCCAGCATTTT.

The V call is TRBV7-3, the J call TRBJ1-1, with 7 positions matching TRBD1. J lost 9 bases, V lost 5 bases, and 9 bases had no gene match. The CDR3 is made up of 13 amino acids. Germline-derived CDR1 and CDR2 are SGHTA and FQGTGA. For the CDR3, the DNA is TGTGCCAGCAGCCTAGATCAGAGGGGGCAAGCTTTCTTT. This encodes CASSLDQRGQAFF.

This chain uses TRBV11-3 with TRBJ2-7; D unclear. This CDR3 contains 12 residues. Germline V gene data show CDR1 as SGHNT and CDR2 as YENEEA. Between the trimmed V and J ends, which lost 1 base and 9 bases, there was a span of 10 bases. Written as DNA, the CDR3 is TGTGCCAGCAGCTTAGCACCCGGGTGGCAGTACTTC. Protein product: CASSLAPGWQYF.

This clone turned up a few times. The rearrangement uses TRBV7-2 and TRBJ1-1; TRBD1 aligns across 8 bases. The V gene end was trimmed by 3 bases and the J gene end by 0 bases; junction bases not matched to a gene: 3. The length of the CDR3 is 15 residues. Germline CDR1 is SGHTA and CDR2 is FQGNSA. The CDR3 loop is CASSFTGGMNTEAFF. The CDR3 DNA is TGTGCCAGCAGCTTTACAGGGGGAATGAACACTGAAGCTTTCTTT.

The count of this clone is one. This chain connects TRBV5-1 to TRBJ2-5; D is undetermined. The CDR3 length is 13 residues. V was cut by 3 bases and J by 7 bases, with 13 bases left in between. Germline V CDR1 and CDR2: SGHRS, YFSETQ. The DNA of the CDR3 is TGCGCCAGCAGCTCACCCCCATCCGGGACCCAGTACTTC. Its translation is CASSSPPSGTQYF.

This clone came up once. The chain joins TRBV2 to TRBJ2-7; TRBD2 matches 9 bases. The CDR3 totals 16 residues. V trimming: 3 bases; J trimming: 2 bases; junction bases outside the gene matches: 8. Germline-derived CDR1 and CDR2 are SNHLY and FYNNEI. The CDR3 is CASSDPLTSGAYEQYF. The CDR3 DNA reads TGTGCCAGCAGTGATCCCCTGACTAGCGGAGCCTACGAGCAGTACTTC.

V and J are TRBV4-1 and TRBJ1-6; D gene ambiguous. This CDR3 is built from 16 residues. Trimming took 1 base from V and 0 from J, leaving 7 bases between them. Germline V gene data show CDR1 as MGHRA and CDR2 as YSYEKL. The CDR3, as DNA: TGCGCCAGCAGCCAAGGGGCATCCTCCTATAATTCACCCCTCCACTTT. As protein: CASSQGASSYNSPLHF.

The gene calls are TRBV6-5 and TRBJ1-2, with TRBD1 matching 7 bases. This CDR3 is 15 amino acids long. Unmatched junction bases numbered 10, after V lost 2 bases and J lost 7 bases. CDR1 and CDR2 from the germline V gene are MNHEY and SVGAGI. CDR3 protein: CASSYGRTGLFGYTF. CDR3 nucleotide sequence: TGTGCCAGCAGTTACGGCAGGACAGGCTTATTTGGCTACACCTTC.

This CDR3 is CASSQDWGGATEAFF. CDR3 DNA sequence: TGCGCCAGCAGCCAAGACTGGGGAGGTGCTACTGAAGCTTTCTTT. This chain joins TRBV4-3 and TRBJ1-1; no clear D gene. Between the trimmed V and J ends, which lost 0 bases and 5 bases, there was a span of 13 bases. This CDR3 has 15 amino acids. Germline V CDR1 and CDR2: LGHNA, YSLEER.

The CDR3 DNA is TGTGCCAGCAGCCAAAGCAGTCAGGGCTCCTACACCTTC. Its protein product is CASSQSSQGSYTF. The rearrangement links TRBV3-1 (or the pseudogene TRBV3-2) to TRBJ1-2; TRBD1 is a possible D gene (5 bases). The CDR3 is 13 amino acids. Germline CDR1 LGHDT, CDR2 YNNKEL (reference sequence). The V gene lost 2 bases and the J gene lost 10 bases, with 14 bases spanning the gap.

The chain is built from TRBV5-4 and TRBJ1-2; 8 positions agree with TRBD1. The CDR3 is 13 amino acids. Germline CDR1 is SGHNT and CDR2 is YYREEE (reference sequence). The V segment lost 4 bases and the J segment 8 bases; nucleotides outside the gene matches: 7. The CDR3 region has the DNA TGTGCCAGCAGCACGGACAGGGAAGGGGGCTACACCTTC. It is translated as CASSTDREGGYTF.

This clone showed up just once. As DNA, the CDR3 is TGTGCCAGCAGCTTATACAGCAGGAATGAAAAACTGTTTTTT. Protein product: CASSLYSRNEKLFF. The rearrangement joins TRBV7-2 to TRBJ1-4; D is uncertain. The CDR3 sequence is 14 residues long. V lost 2 bases and J lost 5, with 9 bases in between. CDR1 and CDR2 from the germline V gene are SGHTA and FQGNSA.